This T cell receptor (beta chain) derives from a study of early T cells in non-severe SARS-CoV-2 infection. The V segment lost 4 bases and the J segment 1 base; nucleotides outside the gene matches: 6. The germline gives CDR1 SQVTM, CDR2 ANQGSEA. The CDR3 has 14 amino acids. Unique molecular identifiers were added to individual cDNA molecules. TCRdb passed the 5' RACE reads through MiXCR, listing each CDR3 protein once. Of tens of thousands of distinct CDR3 sequences listed, around 15% were seen once; the top ten hold about 0.58%. This clonotype was found a few times. Its antigen remains unidentified. Findings and limits, study-wide: CD4 and private specificities were missed by VDJdb matching, which favored anti-spike CD8 responses.

The sample was whole blood. V usage is TRBV29-1 and J usage is TRBJ1-1, with 7 bases that match TRBD1. This clonotype was sampled from an adult who was a healthcare worker with PCR-confirmed SARS-CoV-2 infection or an uninfected control (not recorded which). The DNA of the CDR3 is TGCAGCGTTGCTTTGGGACAGCGGAACACTGAAGCTTTCTTT. The encoded protein is CSVALGQRNTEAFF.